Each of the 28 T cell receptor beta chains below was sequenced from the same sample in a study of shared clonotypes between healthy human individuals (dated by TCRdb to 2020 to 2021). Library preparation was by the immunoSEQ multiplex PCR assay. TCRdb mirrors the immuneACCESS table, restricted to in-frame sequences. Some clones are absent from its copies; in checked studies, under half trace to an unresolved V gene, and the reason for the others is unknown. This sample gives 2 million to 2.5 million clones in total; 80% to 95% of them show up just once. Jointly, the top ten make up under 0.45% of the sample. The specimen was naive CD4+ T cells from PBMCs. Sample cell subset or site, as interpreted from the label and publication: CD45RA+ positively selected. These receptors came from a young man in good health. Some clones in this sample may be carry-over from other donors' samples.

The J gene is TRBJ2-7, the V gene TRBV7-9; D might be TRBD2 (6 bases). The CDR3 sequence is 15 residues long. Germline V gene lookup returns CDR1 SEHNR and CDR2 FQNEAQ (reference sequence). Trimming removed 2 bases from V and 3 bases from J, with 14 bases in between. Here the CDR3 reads CASSLSGGLSYEQYF. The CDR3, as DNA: TGTGCCAGCAGCTTATCTGGGGGACTGAGCTACGAGCAGTACTTC.

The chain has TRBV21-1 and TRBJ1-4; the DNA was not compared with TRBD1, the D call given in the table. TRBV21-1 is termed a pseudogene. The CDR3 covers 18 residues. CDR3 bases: TGTGCCAGCACCAGCAAAGAGGTAGGGGGCACAACTAATGAAAAACTGTTTTTT. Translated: CASTSKEVGGTTNEKLFF.

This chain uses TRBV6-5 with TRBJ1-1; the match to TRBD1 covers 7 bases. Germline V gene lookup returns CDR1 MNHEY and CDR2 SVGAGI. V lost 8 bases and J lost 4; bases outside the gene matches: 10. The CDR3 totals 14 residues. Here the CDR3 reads CASGGAGGVTEAFF. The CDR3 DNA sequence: TGTGCCAGCGGGGGGGCAGGGGGTGTCACTGAAGCTTTCTTT.

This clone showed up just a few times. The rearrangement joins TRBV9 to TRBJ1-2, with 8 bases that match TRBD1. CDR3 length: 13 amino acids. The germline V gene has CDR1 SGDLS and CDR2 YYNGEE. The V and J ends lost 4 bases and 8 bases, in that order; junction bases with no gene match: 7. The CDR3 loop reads CASSTRTGRGYTF. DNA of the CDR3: TGTGCCAGCAGCACCCGGACAGGGCGAGGCTACACCTTC.

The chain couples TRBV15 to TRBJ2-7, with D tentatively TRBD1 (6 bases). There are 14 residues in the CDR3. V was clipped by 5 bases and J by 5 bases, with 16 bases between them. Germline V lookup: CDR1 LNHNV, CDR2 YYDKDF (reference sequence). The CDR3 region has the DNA TGTGCCACCAGCTACCTGACAGGTAGCAACGAGCAGTACTTC. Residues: CATSYLTGSNEQYF.

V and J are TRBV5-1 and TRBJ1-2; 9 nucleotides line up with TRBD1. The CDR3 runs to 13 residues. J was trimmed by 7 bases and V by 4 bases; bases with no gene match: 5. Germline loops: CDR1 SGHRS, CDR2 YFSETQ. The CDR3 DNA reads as TGCGCCAGCAGCGAAAGACAGGGGGGTGGCTACACCTTC. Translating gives CASSERQGGGYTF.

CDR3 in DNA: TGCGCCAGCAGCTTGAGGTCGCGGGAGACCCAGTACTTC. Residues: CASSLRSRETQYF. The J gene is TRBJ2-5, the V gene TRBV5-1; D is uncertain. This CDR3 has 13 residues. Trimming took off 1 base at V and 5 bases at J, with 9 bases between the two ends. Germline CDR1 reads SGHRS; CDR2 reads YFSETQ.

As DNA, the CDR3 is TGTGCCAGCAGTGTAAATGGGGTTGAAGCTTTCTTT. It is translated as CASSVNGVEAFF. The rearrangement joins TRBV6-1 to TRBJ1-1; D remains ambiguous. Between the trimmed V and J ends, which lost 4 bases and 7 bases, there was a span of 10 bases. CDR1 and CDR2 from the germline V gene are MNHNS and SASEGT. This CDR3 has 12 amino acids.

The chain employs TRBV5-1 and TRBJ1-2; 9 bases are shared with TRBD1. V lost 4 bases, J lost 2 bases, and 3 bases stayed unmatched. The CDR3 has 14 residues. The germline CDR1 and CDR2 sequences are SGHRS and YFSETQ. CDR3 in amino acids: CASSTGTGNYGYTF. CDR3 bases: TGCGCCAGCAGCACCGGGACAGGGAACTATGGCTACACCTTC. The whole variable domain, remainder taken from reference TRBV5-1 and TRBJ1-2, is KAGVTQTPRYLIKTRGQQVTLSCSPISGHRSVSWYQQTPGQGLQFLFEYFSETQRNKGNFPGRFSGRQFSNSRSEMNVSTLELGDSALYLCASSTGTGNYGYTFGSGTRLTVV.

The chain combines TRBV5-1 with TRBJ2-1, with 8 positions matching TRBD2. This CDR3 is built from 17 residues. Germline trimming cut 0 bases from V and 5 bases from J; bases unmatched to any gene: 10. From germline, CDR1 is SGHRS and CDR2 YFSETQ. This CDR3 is CASSLEASGSLNNEQFF. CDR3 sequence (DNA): TGCGCCAGCAGCTTGGAGGCTAGCGGGTCCCTGAACAATGAGCAGTTCTTC.

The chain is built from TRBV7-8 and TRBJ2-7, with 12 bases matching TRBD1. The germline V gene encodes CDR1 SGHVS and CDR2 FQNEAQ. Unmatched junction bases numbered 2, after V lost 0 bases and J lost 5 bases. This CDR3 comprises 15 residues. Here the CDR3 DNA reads TGTGCCAGCAGCTTAGCCGGGACAGGGGGCAACGAGCAGTACTTC. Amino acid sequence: CASSLAGTGGNEQYF.

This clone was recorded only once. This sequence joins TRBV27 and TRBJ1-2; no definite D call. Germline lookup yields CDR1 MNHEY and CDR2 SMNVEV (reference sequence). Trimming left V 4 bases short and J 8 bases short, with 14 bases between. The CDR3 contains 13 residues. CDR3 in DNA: TGTGCCAGCAGTTCGGGCCTGACGGGGGGCTACACCTTC. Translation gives CASSSGLTGGYTF.

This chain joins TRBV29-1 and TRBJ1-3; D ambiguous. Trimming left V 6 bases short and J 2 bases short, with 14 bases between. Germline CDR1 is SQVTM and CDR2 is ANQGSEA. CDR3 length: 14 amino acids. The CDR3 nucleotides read TGCAGCGTAGGACCGTCGAGCCCTGGAAACACCATATATTTT. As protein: CSVGPSSPGNTIYF. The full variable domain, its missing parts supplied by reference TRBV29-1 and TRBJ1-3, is SAVISQKPSRDICQRGTSLTIQCQVDSQVTMMFWYRQQPGQSLTLIATANQGSEATYESGFVIDKFPISRPNLTFSTLTVSNMSPEDSSIYLCSVGPSSPGNTIYFGEGSWLTVV.

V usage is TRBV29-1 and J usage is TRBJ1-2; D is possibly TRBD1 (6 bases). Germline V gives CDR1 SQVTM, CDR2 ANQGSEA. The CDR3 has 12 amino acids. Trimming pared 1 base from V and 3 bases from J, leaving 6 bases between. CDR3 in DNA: TGCAGCGTTGAAGCAGGGGACTATGGCTACACCTTC. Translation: CSVEAGDYGYTF.

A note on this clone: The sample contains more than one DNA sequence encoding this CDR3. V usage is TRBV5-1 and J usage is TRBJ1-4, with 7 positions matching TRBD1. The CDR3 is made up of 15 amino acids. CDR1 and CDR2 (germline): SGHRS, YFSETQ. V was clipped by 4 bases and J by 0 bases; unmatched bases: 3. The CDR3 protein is CASSGGQATNEKLFF. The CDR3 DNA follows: TGCGCCAGCAGCGGAGGACAGGCAACTAATGAAAAACTGTTTTTT.

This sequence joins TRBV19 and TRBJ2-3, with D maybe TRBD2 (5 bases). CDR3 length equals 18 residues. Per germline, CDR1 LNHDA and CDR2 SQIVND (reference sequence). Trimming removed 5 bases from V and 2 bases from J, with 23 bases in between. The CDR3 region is CASSSSDRSGLFTDTQYF. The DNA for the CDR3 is TGTGCCAGTAGTTCCTCAGATCGGAGCGGCCTATTCACAGATACGCAGTATTTT. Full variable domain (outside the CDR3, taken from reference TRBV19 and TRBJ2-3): DGGITQSPKYLFRKEGQNVTLSCEQNLNHDAMYWYRQDPGQGLRLIYYSQIVNDFQKGDIAEGYSVSREKKESFPLTVTSAQKNPTAFYLCASSSSDRSGLFTDTQYFGPGTRLTVL.

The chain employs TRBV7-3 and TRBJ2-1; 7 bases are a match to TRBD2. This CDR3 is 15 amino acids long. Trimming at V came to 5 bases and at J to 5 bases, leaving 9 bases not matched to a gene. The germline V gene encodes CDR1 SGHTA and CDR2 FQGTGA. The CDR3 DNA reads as TGTGCCAGCAGCGACTCGGGGGGACCCAACAATGAGCAGTTCTTC. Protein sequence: CASSDSGGPNNEQFF.

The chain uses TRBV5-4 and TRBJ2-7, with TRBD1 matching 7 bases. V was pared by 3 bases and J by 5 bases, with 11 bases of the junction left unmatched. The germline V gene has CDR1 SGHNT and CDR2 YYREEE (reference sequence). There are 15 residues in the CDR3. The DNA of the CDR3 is TGTGCCAGCAGCTCTTACAGGGGAAGTAGCGACGAGCAGTACTTC. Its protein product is CASSSYRGSSDEQYF.

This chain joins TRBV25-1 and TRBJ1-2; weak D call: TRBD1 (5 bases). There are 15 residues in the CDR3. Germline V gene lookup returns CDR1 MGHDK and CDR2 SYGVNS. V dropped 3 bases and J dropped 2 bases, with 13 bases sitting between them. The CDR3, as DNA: TGTGCCAGCAGTGAGGGGAGGGGAGGGAACTATGGCTACACCTTC. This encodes CASSEGRGGNYGYTF.

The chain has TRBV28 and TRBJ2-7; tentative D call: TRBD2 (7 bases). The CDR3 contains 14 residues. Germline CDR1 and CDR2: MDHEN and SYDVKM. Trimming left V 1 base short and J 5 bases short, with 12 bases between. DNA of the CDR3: TGTGCCAGCAGTTTATTGGGGGGGCGCCACGAGCAGTACTTC. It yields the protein CASSLLGGRHEQYF. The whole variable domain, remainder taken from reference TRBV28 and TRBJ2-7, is DVKVTQSSRYLVKRTGEKVFLECVQDMDHENMFWYRQDPGLGLRLIYFSYDVKMKEKGDIPEGYSVSREKKERFSLILESASTNQTSMYLCASSLLGGRHEQYFGPGTRLTVT.

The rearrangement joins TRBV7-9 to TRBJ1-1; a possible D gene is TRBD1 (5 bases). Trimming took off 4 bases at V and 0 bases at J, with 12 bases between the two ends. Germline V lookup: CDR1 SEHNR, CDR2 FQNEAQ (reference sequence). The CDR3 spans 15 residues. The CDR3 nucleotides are TGTGCCAGCAGCTCCGGGACGGTTATGAACACTGAAGCTTTCTTT. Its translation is CASSSGTVMNTEAFF.

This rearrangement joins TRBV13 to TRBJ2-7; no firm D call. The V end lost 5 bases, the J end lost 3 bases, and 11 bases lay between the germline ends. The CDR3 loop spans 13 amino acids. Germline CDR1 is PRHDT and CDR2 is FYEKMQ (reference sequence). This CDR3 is CASSAGLLYEQYF. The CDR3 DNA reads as TGTGCCAGCAGCGCCGGTCTCCTCTACGAGCAGTACTTC.

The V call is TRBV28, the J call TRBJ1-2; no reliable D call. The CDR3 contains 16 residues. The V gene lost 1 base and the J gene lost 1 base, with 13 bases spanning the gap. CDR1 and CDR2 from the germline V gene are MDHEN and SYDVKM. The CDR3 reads CASSLSPDLFNYGYTF. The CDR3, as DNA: TGTGCCAGCAGTTTATCCCCCGACCTCTTTAACTATGGCTACACCTTC.

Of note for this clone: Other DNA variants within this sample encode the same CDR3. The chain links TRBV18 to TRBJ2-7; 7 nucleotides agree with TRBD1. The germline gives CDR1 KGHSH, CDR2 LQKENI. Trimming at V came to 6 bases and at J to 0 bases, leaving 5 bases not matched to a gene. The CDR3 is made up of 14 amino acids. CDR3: CASSTGTVSYEQYF. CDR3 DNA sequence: TGTGCCAGCTCGACCGGGACAGTCTCCTACGAGCAGTACTTC.

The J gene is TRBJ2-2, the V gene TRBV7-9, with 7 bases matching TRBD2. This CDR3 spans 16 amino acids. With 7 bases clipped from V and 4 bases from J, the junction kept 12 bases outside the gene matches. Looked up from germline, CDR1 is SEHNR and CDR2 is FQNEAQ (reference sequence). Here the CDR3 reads CASIPVTPGGTGELFF. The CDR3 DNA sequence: TGTGCCAGCATCCCGGTTACCCCGGGGGGCACCGGGGAGCTGTTTTTT.

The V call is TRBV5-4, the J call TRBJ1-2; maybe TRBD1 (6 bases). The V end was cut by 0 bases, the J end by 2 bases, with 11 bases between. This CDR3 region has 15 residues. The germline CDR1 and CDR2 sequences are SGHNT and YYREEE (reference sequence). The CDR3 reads CASSLGSGANYGYTF. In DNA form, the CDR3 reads TGTGCCAGCAGCTTGGGTTCGGGGGCCAACTATGGCTACACCTTC.

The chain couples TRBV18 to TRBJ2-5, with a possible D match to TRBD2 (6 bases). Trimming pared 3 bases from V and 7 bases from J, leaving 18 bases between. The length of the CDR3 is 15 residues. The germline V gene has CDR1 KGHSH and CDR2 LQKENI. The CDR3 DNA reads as TGTGCCAGCTCACCGGGACTTGAATATCGAGCGACCCAGTACTTC. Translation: CASSPGLEYRATQYF. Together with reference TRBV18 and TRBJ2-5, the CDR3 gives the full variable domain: NAGVMQNPRHLVRRRGQEARLRCSPMKGHSHVYWYRQLPEEGLKFMVYLQKENIIDESGMPKERFSAEFPKEGPSILRIQQVVRGDSAAYFCASSPGLEYRATQYFGPGTRLLVL.

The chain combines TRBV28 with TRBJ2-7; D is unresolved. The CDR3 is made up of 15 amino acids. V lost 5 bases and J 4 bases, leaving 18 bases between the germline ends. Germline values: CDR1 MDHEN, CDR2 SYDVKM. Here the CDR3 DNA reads TGTGCCAGCAGTCCCCTGCCCGGGTTCCTTTACGAGCAGTACTTC. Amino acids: CASSPLPGFLYEQYF.